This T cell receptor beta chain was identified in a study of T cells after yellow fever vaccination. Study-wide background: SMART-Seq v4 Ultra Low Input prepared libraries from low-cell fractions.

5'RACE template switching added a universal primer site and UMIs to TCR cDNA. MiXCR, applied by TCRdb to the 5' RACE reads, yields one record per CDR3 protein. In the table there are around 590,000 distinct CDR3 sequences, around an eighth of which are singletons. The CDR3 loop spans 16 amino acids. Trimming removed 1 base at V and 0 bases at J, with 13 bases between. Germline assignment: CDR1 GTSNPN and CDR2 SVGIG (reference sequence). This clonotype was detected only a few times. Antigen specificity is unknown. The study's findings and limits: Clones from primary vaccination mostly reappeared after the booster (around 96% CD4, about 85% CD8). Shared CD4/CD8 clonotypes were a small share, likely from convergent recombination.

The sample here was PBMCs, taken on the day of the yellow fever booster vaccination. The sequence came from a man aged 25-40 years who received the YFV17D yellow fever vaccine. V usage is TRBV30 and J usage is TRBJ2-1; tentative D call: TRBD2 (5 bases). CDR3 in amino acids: CAWSELGGSSYNEQFF. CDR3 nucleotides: TGTGCCTGGAGTGAACTCGGAGGCAGCTCCTACAATGAGCAGTTCTTC.